This T cell receptor beta chain appears in the sequencing data of a study of shared clonotypes between healthy human individuals (dated by TCRdb to the early 2020s). Concerning the study at large: The cohort comprised a couple of women and three men aged 18 to 49 years. For each donor, CD4 naive and CD4 memory were each given three plates, CD8 naive was given two plates, and CD8 memory was given one plate. To estimate repertoire size and how much clonotype sharing occurs between individuals, the study deeply sequenced the blood TCR repertoires of several healthy adults. Leukapheresis yielded between about 0.94 and 10 billion PBMCs per donor. To increase sequencing depth and limit assay-specific biases, TCR repertoire library preparation and sequencing were carried out by different laboratories using diverse techniques. Study-wide findings and limitations: Estimated clonotype richness was generally larger for naive than for memory subsets. Pairwise subsampling indicated that sequencing depth was expected to affect the degree of clonotype sharing among donors. Compared with non-shared clonotypes, clonotypes shared by all four sorted-subset donors had higher generation probabilities. Only blood was sampled, and tissue TCR repertoires likely differ from those in blood. Incomplete sequencing was indicated by rarefaction of sorted-subset datasets, despite the large sequencing depth. The small number of donors limited the genetic and exposure-history diversity represented. Approximately 5% of naive CD4, 3.5% of naive CD8, about 2.5% of memory CD4, and more than 0.35% of memory CD8 clonotypes were shared across a few donors.

From cysteine to phenylalanine, the CDR3 is 16 amino acids long. Only the CDR3 region is kept as DNA, spanning 48 bases read in frame from base 1. CDR1 SNHLY and CDR2 FYNNEI were looked up in the germline V gene. V lost 7 bases and J lost 2 bases, and the count of bases not matched to a germline gene is 11. This clone appeared a single time. The target of this receptor is not known. The input lacks base qualities; no much larger clone sits a single base away. TCR CDR3 regions were amplified from genomic DNA by multiplex PCR using the deep immunoSEQ assay. Extracted genomic DNA from each cell subset was distributed evenly across all wells of several immunoSEQ 96-well plates, and each plate was treated as a replicate. For sorted subsets, around 200 ng genomic DNA, equal to some 28,000 T cell genomes, was loaded into each replicate PCR. Purified libraries were quantified with a Qubit 3.0 fluorometer, sized on a Bioanalyzer 2100, and re-quantified with the KAPA Library Quantification kit. Each immunoSEQ 96-well plate was sequenced on its own single-read 150-cycle Illumina NextSeq 550 flow cell. From the authors' description of their analysis: The immunoSEQ output contained only junctional sequences without quality scores, so filtering could not match that applied to full-length reads. To assign V/J genes and CDR3, sequences were annotated against IMGT germline references using PyIR, a Python wrapper for IgBLAST v1.9. Any read was removed if the V/J assignment was weak (E-value above 1e-6), the CDR3 was missing, or the read contained stop codons, out-of-frame junctions, or ambiguous translated residues. A V3J clonotype was defined by an identical inferred V gene, J gene, and CDR3 amino acid sequence. The percentage overlap between two repertoires was calculated by dividing the number of shared unique clonotypes by the size of the smaller repertoire. Repertoire richness was assessed with RTK rarefaction, the Chao1 estimator, and Recon v2.1 estimates of unobserved clonotypes. Generation probabilities for all TCRbeta clonotypes obtained by the gDNA method from a handful of donors were computed using OLGA. The source is immuneACCESS, and TCRdb retained only in-frame sequences with V and J called. Part of the clones is not carried over; for the studies checked, unresolved V genes explain less than half of this, and the remainder is unexplained. The V and J calls and clone size are taken from that table; D and trimming were inferred from the DNA. The sample records a few hundred thousand clones, around 97% of which are singletons. In total, the top ten clones hold approximately 0.057% of the sample.

The donors were healthy, HIV-negative adults who had no recently reported acute infections or vaccinations. Only Caucasian adults living in Nashville, Tennessee, USA were represented among the donors. CD4+ T cells were enriched by magnetic negative selection; naive cells were then positively selected on CD45RA, and the negative fraction formed the memory subset. After blood collection by leukapheresis, PBMCs were isolated using Ficoll-Histopaque density gradient centrifugation and then cryopreserved in the vapor phase of liquid nitrogen. Analytical flow cytometry was used to check the purity and quantity of each magnetically sorted T cell population. From each sorted fraction, genomic DNA was isolated and quantified by UV absorbance on a Nanodrop 2000c.

The chain joins TRBV2 to TRBJ2-7; TRBD2 agrees with 10 junctional bases. The receptor was derived from a woman aged 25 to 39 in good health. The sample taken for sequencing was naive CD4+ T cells sorted from blood. The cell subset or site label here, explained by the study, means: CD45RA+ positively selected. The CDR3 has the sequence CASTQARTSGTYEQYF. The nucleotide sequence reads TGTGCCAGCACCCAAGCGAGGACTAGCGGAACCTACGAGCAGTACTTC. The CDR3, completed at both ends by the reference TRBV2 and TRBJ2-7 genes, gives the full variable domain EPEVTQTPSHQVTQMGQEVILRCVPISNHLYFYWYRQILGQKVEFLVSFYNNEISEKSEIFDDQFSVERPDGSNFTLKIRSTKLEDSAMYFCASTQARTSGTYEQYFGPGTRLTVT.